This T cell receptor (beta chain) was documented in a study of PD-L1 blockade in urothelial cancer. Germline loops: CDR1 SNHLY, CDR2 FYNNEI. V gave up 6 bases and J gave up 4 bases; unmatched junction bases: 11. The CDR3 has 16 amino acids. Regarding time point: peripheral blood 6 weeks after treatment start. Here immunoSEQ multiplex PCR was the method, and the copy in TCRdb shows in-frame clones only, minus some. The sample has roughly 40,000 clones, 91% seen once. This chain links TRBV2 with TRBJ2-3; 9 bases are a match to TRBD2. The sequence was collected from a man between 65 and 85 years old with urothelial cancer. Material: PBMCs, obtained around atezolizumab (anti-PD-L1) treatment. The CDR3 region has the DNA TGTGCCAGCAGGCCCCCGCGACTAGCGGCCTCAGATACGCAGTATTTT. This encodes CASRPPRLAASDTQYF. Filled out from reference TRBV2 and TRBJ2-3, the complete variable domain reads EPEVTQTPSHQVTQMGQEVILRCVPISNHLYFYWYRQILGQKVEFLVSFYNNEISEKSEIFDDQFSVERPDGSNFTLKIRSTKLEDSAMYFCASRPPRLAASDTQYFGPGTRLTVL.